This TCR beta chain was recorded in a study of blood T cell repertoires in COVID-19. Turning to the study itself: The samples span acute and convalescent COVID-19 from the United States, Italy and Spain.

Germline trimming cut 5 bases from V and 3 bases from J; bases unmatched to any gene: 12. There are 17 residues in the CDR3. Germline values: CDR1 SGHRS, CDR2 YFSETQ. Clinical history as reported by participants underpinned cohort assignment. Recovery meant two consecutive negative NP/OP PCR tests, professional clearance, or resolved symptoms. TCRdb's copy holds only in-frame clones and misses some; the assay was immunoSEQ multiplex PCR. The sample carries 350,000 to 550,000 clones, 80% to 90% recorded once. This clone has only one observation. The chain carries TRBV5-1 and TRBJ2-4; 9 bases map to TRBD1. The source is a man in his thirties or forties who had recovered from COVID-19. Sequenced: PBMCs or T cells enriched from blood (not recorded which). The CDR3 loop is CASSYDGTGQDKNIQYF. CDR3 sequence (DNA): TGCGCCAGCAGTTACGACGGGACAGGGCAAGACAAAAACATTCAGTACTTC.